The entry below gives a single T cell receptor (beta chain) sequence along with its context. There is no known antigen for this receptor. No much larger clone is present one base from it, and per-base qualities are unavailable. This record belongs to a study of T cell responses to AZD1222 COVID-19 vaccine (dated by TCRdb to about 2021). Study-wide context: TCR sequencing was performed for about 250 trial participants, of whom 200 to 210 were given two doses of AZD1222 and around 26 were given two doses of MenACWY control vaccine. Trial participants were enrolled by age into 18-55, 56-69 and 70-plus year subgroups, with approximately 150, 30 and 60 TCR-sequenced participants respectively. Overall study results and their limits: Most participants were white British and females outnumbered males, and the authors suggested that clonal diversity may have been underestimated. The 56-69-year group was small, and its depth increase did not reach significance, likely because of low power. Because no samples from the day 14 peak response were available, repertoires could be characterized only after the peak T cell response. Vaccine-associated CD4 TCRs spanned the whole spike protein, with dominant responses in regions 160-218 and 743-854. Conclusions about previously exposed vaccinees were limited because only a handful of AZD1222 recipients were SARS-CoV-2 seropositive at baseline. Nearly half of unique spike-specific TCRs reportedly recognized epitopes outside regions mutated in the B.1.351 and B.1.1.7 variants. After two AZD1222 doses, both the breadth and the depth of spike-specific TCRs were significantly higher than at day 0 and than in MenACWY recipients.

The CDR3 regions of human TCRbeta chains were analyzed by immunosequencing. The source study handled its data this way. Repertoire TCRs were matched against a reference library of SARS-CoV-2-specific TCRs generated with the MIRA antigen-specificity platform. Breadth was defined as the fraction of unique TCRs that were SARS-CoV-2-associated, and depth was defined as the fraction of total T cells that were SARS-CoV-2-associated. Using the MIRA data, each spike-specific TCR was mapped to the spike region that the TCR reacts to and placed in a CD4 or CD8 class. Log10-transformed breadth and depth values were compared by one-way ANOVA with Sidak's multiple comparisons tests. What TCRdb holds here is the immuneACCESS table cut down to in-frame rearrangements. Part of the clones is not present; checked against another copy, under half of the missing clones reflect an unresolved V gene, and the others are unexplained. That table supplies the V and J calls and clone size; D and trimming were determined from the DNA. The table for this sample lists 65,000 to 80,000 clones; 88% of them were counted only once. Roughly 4.9% of the sample is in the top ten clones.

The sample's time point, from its label and the paper: about 28 days (+/-7) after the second vaccine dose. The treatment or condition label corresponds to: meningococcal conjugate vaccine given as trial control. The vaccinee samples were drawn from two UK trials, COV001 and COV002, one of which was a single-blind randomized controlled phase 2/3 trial testing AZD1222 (ChAdOx1 nCoV-19) in healthy adults. For TCRbeta chain sequencing, PBMC samples were collected from trial participants at day 0 and at day 28 after the second dose. Spanning cysteine to phenylalanine, the CDR3 consists of 15 amino acids. This entry keeps only the CDR3 DNA: 45 bases, framed from base 1. Here V drops 4 bases and J drops 0 bases, and the junction holds 5 bases not matched to any gene. The germline V gene (reference sequence) sets CDR1 to SGHNT and CDR2 to YYREEE.

The V gene is TRBV5-4 and the J gene is TRBJ2-3; TRBD2 lines up with 7 middle nucleotides. Here the sequenced sample was peripheral blood, taken 28 days after the second dose of the MenACWY control vaccine. This sequence originates from an adult who received the MenACWY meningococcal vaccine as a control. The CDR3 protein sequence reads: CASSIAGASTDTQYF. The nucleotides read TGTGCCAGCAGCATAGCGGGCGCTAGCACAGATACGCAGTATTTT.